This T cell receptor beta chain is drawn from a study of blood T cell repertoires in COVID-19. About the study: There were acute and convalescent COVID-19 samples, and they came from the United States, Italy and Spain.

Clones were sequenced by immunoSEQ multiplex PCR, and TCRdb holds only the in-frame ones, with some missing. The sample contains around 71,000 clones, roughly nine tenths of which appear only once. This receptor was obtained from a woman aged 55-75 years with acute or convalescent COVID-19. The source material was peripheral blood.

In nucleotides, the CDR3 is TGTGCCAGCAGCCCCTTGGGCCCGGACAATGAGCAGTTCTTC. Translating it yields CASSPLGPDNEQFF. This chain links TRBV7-3 with TRBJ2-1; D unresolved. Germline lookup yields CDR1 SGHTA and CDR2 FQGTGA. The CDR3 consists of 14 residues. V was clipped by 5 bases and J by 5 bases, with 13 bases between them.